This TCR beta chain was observed in a study of T-cell reconstitution after alpha-beta-depleted transplantation in children. J gave up 4 bases and V 4 bases, and 12 bases lay outside the gene matches. From germline, CDR1 is SQVTM and CDR2 ANQGSEA. This CDR3 has 16 amino acids. The authors prepared the TCRbeta library with unique molecular identifiers. MiXCR, run by TCRdb on the PCR reads, gives a single entry per CDR3 protein. The sample carries about 610,000 distinct CDR3 sequences, 10% to 13% recorded once. The material was PBMCs from the stem cell graft donor, obtained from the stem cell graft. The TCR originated in a human donor who donated a stem cell graft to a child with acute myeloid leukemia. The J gene is TRBJ2-7, the V gene TRBV29-1, with 11 bases fitting TRBD2. The CDR3 DNA sequence: TGCAGCGTTGGTGGACAGGGGACTAGCGGCTTATACGAGCAGTACTTC. It encodes CSVGGQGTSGLYEQYF.